These 14 T cell receptor beta chains were all obtained from the same sample, sequenced in a study of immune evolution from preneoplasia to lung adenocarcinoma (dated by TCRdb to the early 2020s). The library relied on the immunoSEQ multiplex PCR assay. TCRdb limited this immuneACCESS table to in-frame rearrangements with V and J called. A share of clones is missing; checked studies link under half to unresolved V genes, and the rest is unexplained. This sample is represented by 9,500 to 15,000 clones; over 75% of them were singletons. Roughly 3.8% of the sample goes to the ten largest clones. Sample: FFPE tissue from an adenomatous hyperplasia lung lesion. Explained via the paper, the cell subset or site label denotes: atypical adenomatous hyperplasia (AAH), lung preneoplasia. These receptor sequences come from a person aged 50-70 years with lung adenocarcinoma.

V usage is TRBV7-9 and J usage is TRBJ2-1; 10 positions match TRBD2. Germline V gene lookup returns CDR1 SEHNR and CDR2 FQNEAQ (reference sequence). The V segment lost 5 bases and the J segment 10 bases; nucleotides outside the gene matches: 14. The CDR3 contains 16 residues. This CDR3 is CASSLLSGRAMTEQFF. The CDR3 nucleotides are TGTGCCAGCAGCCTTCTAAGCGGGAGGGCCATGACCGAGCAGTTCTTC. Full variable domain (missing parts from reference TRBV7-9 and TRBJ2-1): DTGVSQNPRHKITKRGQNVTFRCDPISEHNRLYWYRQTLGQGPEFLTYFQNEAQLEKSRLLSDRFSAERPKGSFSTLEIQRTEQGDSAMYLCASSLLSGRAMTEQFFGPGTRLTVL.

The chain uses TRBV20-1 and TRBJ2-3; D unresolved. Germline loops: CDR1 DFQATT, CDR2 SNEGSKA (reference sequence). The CDR3 has 11 residues. V was cut by 5 bases and J by 5 bases, with 8 bases left in between. CDR3 in amino acids: CSAAKEDTQYF. The CDR3 bases are TGCAGTGCTGCGAAAGAAGATACGCAGTATTTT.

The rearrangement links TRBV6-5 to TRBJ2-7; the D is unclear. The CDR3 length is 14 residues. The V end lost 0 bases, the J end lost 4 bases, and 10 bases lay between the germline ends. Germline V gene lookup returns CDR1 MNHEY and CDR2 SVGAGI. This CDR3 is CASSYSYSSYEQYF. The CDR3 bases are TGTGCCAGCAGTTACTCTTATTCAAGTTACGAGCAGTACTTC.

CDR3 in amino acids: CASSWRGTYEQYF. The CDR3 nucleotides are TGCGCCAGCAGCTGGAGGGGAACCTACGAGCAGTACTTC. The chain joins TRBV5-1 to TRBJ2-7, with a tentative D call TRBD2 (6 bases). Germline V gene lookup returns CDR1 SGHRS and CDR2 YFSETQ. The V gene lost 3 bases and the J gene lost 2 bases, with 9 bases spanning the gap. The CDR3 covers 13 residues.

The chain carries TRBV2 and TRBJ2-7; 7 nucleotides align to TRBD1. The germline gives CDR1 SNHLY, CDR2 FYNNEI. With V trimmed by 7 bases and J by 2 bases, 5 bases remained unmatched. The CDR3 contains 13 residues. The CDR3 loop reads CASKSQGTYEQYF. In DNA, the CDR3 is TGTGCCAGCAAATCACAGGGGACCTACGAGCAGTACTTC. Supplemented by reference TRBV2 and TRBJ2-7, the full variable domain reads EPEVTQTPSHQVTQMGQEVILRCVPISNHLYFYWYRQILGQKVEFLVSFYNNEISEKSEIFDDQFSVERPDGSNFTLKIRSTKLEDSAMYFCASKSQGTYEQYFGPGTRLTVT.

This clone was seen only once. This sequence joins TRBV15 and TRBJ1-1; 9 bases are a match to TRBD1. Germline-derived CDR1 and CDR2 are LNHNV and YYDKDF (reference sequence). V gave up 5 bases and J gave up 11 bases; unmatched junction bases: 9. CDR3 length equals 13 residues. The CDR3 is CATSPRTGADAFF. As DNA, the CDR3 is TGTGCCACCAGCCCTCGGACAGGGGCCGACGCTTTCTTT.

This clone has only a few counts. The CDR3 DNA reads TGCAGTGCTAGGAGAGCGTATGAGCAGTTCTTC. It is translated as CSARRAYEQFF. V usage is TRBV20-1 and J usage is TRBJ2-1; no clear D. This CDR3 region has 11 residues. V lost 3 bases and J 8 bases, leaving 8 bases between the germline ends. Germline values: CDR1 DFQATT, CDR2 SNEGSKA (reference sequence).

The chain uses TRBV19 and TRBJ1-2; D call uncertain. The ends were cut back, 4 bases at V and 8 bases at J, with 8 bases in the middle. Germline CDR1 and CDR2: LNHDA and SQIVND (reference sequence). CDR3 length: 11 amino acids. The CDR3: CASSNVLGYTF. DNA for the CDR3: TGTGCCAGTAGTAATGTCTTGGGCTACACCTTC.

The gene calls are TRBV19 and TRBJ1-2, with TRBD1 identical over 8 bases. This CDR3 spans 15 amino acids. The V segment lost 8 bases and the J segment 1 base; nucleotides outside the gene matches: 9. Germline V CDR1 and CDR2: LNHDA, SQIVND (reference sequence). In DNA, the CDR3 is TGTGCCAGTGGCTACCGGGACAGGCTTAACTATGGCTACACCTTC. Its protein product is CASGYRDRLNYGYTF.

V is TRBV2 and J is TRBJ1-2; TRBD1 is a possible D gene (6 bases). The CDR3 has 13 residues. V shed 4 bases and J shed 2 bases, with 8 bases lying between them. Germline V CDR1 and CDR2: SNHLY, FYNNEI. The CDR3, as DNA: TGTGCCAGCAGTGGGGACAAGAACTATGGCTACACCTTC. This encodes CASSGDKNYGYTF.

This chain joins TRBV11-3 and TRBJ1-2; maybe TRBD1 (5 bases). This CDR3 comprises 16 residues. Between the trimmed V and J ends, which lost 1 base and 5 bases, there was a span of 17 bases. CDR1 and CDR2 from the germline V gene are SGHNT and YENEEA. The DNA for the CDR3 is TGTGCCAGCAGCTTAGGCGACAGCAACTCCGATTATGGCTACACCTTC. It translates to CASSLGDSNSDYGYTF. Full variable domain (outside the CDR3, taken from reference TRBV11-3 and TRBJ1-2): EAGVVQSPRYKIIEKKQPVAFWCNPISGHNTLYWYLQNLGQGPELLIRYENEEAVDDSQLPKDRFSAERLKGVDSTLKIQPAELGDSAVYLCASSLGDSNSDYGYTFGSGTRLTVV.

In DNA, the CDR3 is TGTGCCATAGGGGACAGCCCGAACACTGAAGCTTTCTTT. This codes for CAIGDSPNTEAFF. This chain joins TRBV10-3 and TRBJ1-1, with 7 nucleotides matching TRBD1. After removal of 9 bases from V and 1 base from J, the junction contained 5 bases not matched to a gene. This CDR3 is built from 13 residues. The germline V gene encodes CDR1 ENHRY and CDR2 SYGVKD.

This clone was seen a handful of times. The chain has TRBV4-1 and TRBJ1-3; TRBD1 might be the D (6 bases). The CDR3 is 16 amino acids. Trimming cost V 0 bases and J 4 bases, with 13 bases left between them. CDR1 MGHRA and CDR2 YSYEKL come from the germline V gene. This CDR3 is CASSQDMGARGNTIYF. CDR3 coding DNA: TGCGCCAGCAGCCAAGATATGGGGGCGCGGGGAAACACCATATATTTT.

The gene calls are TRBV20-1 and TRBJ2-1; unclear D gene. The length of the CDR3 is 10 residues. Per the germline V gene, CDR1 is DFQATT and CDR2 is SNEGSKA (reference sequence). Trimming pared 6 bases from V and 9 bases from J, leaving 9 bases between. The CDR3 bases are TGCAGTGCGCCTAGGGCTGAGCAGTTCTTC. Protein product: CSAPRAEQFF.